The entry below gives a single T cell receptor beta chain sequence along with its context. The data belong to a study of CD8 T cells in Susac syndrome. Germline CDR1 is SGHTA and CDR2 is FQGTGA. The CDR3 consists of 13 residues. V trimming: 4 bases; J trimming: 9 bases; junction bases outside the gene matches: 8. Reverse transcription of about 0.5 to 1 ug RNA used random hexamers. TCRdb ran MiXCR on the immunoSEQ multiplex PCR reads and lists one entry per CDR3 protein. The data contain roughly 170,000 distinct CDR3 sequences, 80% to 95% of them singletons. The sequence came from a human donor with multiple sclerosis. Sequencing input: CD4+ T cells from PBMCs. The chain joins TRBV7-3 to TRBJ1-1, with 7 nucleotides matching TRBD1. The CDR3, as DNA: TGTGCCAGCAGCTCCACCGACAGGGAGAAAGCTTTCTTT. Its translation: CASSSTDREKAFF.